The source of this TCR beta chain is a study of CXCR3 chemokines and chemotherapy response in bladder cancer. Each CDR3 protein gets one entry after TCRdb re-called the PCR reads with MiXCR. The sample comprises about 13,000 distinct CDR3 sequences, roughly 12% of which are singletons, and approximately 26% rests with the top ten. There are many counts of this clonotype. The CDR3 spans 13 residues. V lost 5 bases and J lost 6; bases outside the gene matches: 3. Germline assignment: CDR1 ENHRY and CDR2 SYGVKD. This receptor was taken from a human donor with bladder cancer that did not respond to neoadjuvant chemotherapy. Sampling was done from a patient whose treatment included neoadjuvant chemotherapy. The rearrangement joins TRBV10-3 to TRBJ2-7, with 11 bases aligning to TRBD1. The CDR3: CAISLGQGGEQYF. In nucleotides, the CDR3 is TGTGCCATCAGTCTGGGACAGGGGGGCGAGCAGTACTTC.